This T cell receptor beta chain was observed in a study of identical twins. TCRdb called the 5' RACE reads again in MiXCR, with one record for every CDR3 protein. The sample has over 550,000 distinct CDR3 sequences; less than 9% are singletons. This clonotype was counted at least ten times. Antigen specificity is unknown. Trimming removed 1 base from V and 6 bases from J, with 10 bases in between. The germline V gene encodes CDR1 MGHRA and CDR2 YSYEKL. The CDR3 consists of 15 residues. Study conclusions and caveats: The more abundant beta clonotypes in cord blood had fewer insertions, and memory repertoires did not show this.

This same sample was also taken into another study, of yellow fever vaccine responses in identical twins.

The sequenced sample consisted of PBMCs. The chain is built from TRBV4-1 and TRBJ1-6; the D is unclear. The TCR sequence derives from a woman under 30 in good health. DNA for the CDR3: TGCGCCAGCAGCCAAGGAGAATGGAGTAATTCACCCCTCCACTTT. Amino acids: CASSQGEWSNSPLHF.